This entry features one T cell receptor (beta chain) sequence. This sample is part of a study of T cells in localized non-small cell lung cancer. This CDR3 spans 16 amino acids. The germline V gene encodes CDR1 SNHLY and CDR2 FYNNEI. Losses at the gene ends were 3 bases for V and 4 bases for J; bases not matched to a gene: 11. The repertoire was sequenced with immunoSEQ multiplex PCR; TCRdb's copy has only in-frame clones and lacks some. The data contain tens of thousands of clones, roughly nine tenths of them singletons. The source is a woman aged 18 to 55 with stage III lung adenocarcinoma. Sample: peripheral blood, taken before any cancer treatment. The V and J genes are TRBV2 and TRBJ1-2; 7 positions agree with TRBD1. CDR3 in DNA: TGTGCCAGCAGTGATGTAGGACAGGCCGATCCCTATGGCTACACCTTC. As protein: CASSDVGQADPYGYTF. Full variable domain (rest looked up from reference TRBV2 and TRBJ1-2): EPEVTQTPSHQVTQMGQEVILRCVPISNHLYFYWYRQILGQKVEFLVSFYNNEISEKSEIFDDQFSVERPDGSNFTLKIRSTKLEDSAMYFCASSDVGQADPYGYTFGSGTRLTVV.